The T cell receptor (beta chain) under discussion was sequenced for a study of cytomegalovirus exposure and HLA in healthy donors. Overall study: Membership in the Caucasian-associated ancestry cluster was found for about 80% of a few hundred genotyped donors.

CDR1 is ENHRY and CDR2 is SYGVKD in the germline V gene. The CDR3 is made up of 14 amino acids. With 0 bases clipped from V and 2 bases from J, the junction kept 1 base outside the gene matches. Regarding this clone: Its cognate antigen is unknown.

Study outcomes and limitations: Later, TCR association rates were found to vary by HLA locus, highest for DRB1 and lowest for HLA-C.

Use of 60 Vbeta and 13 Jbeta primers characterized the PCR. Sequencing was performed with immunoSEQ multiplex PCR; in TCRdb, only in-frame clones are kept and a portion is missing. The top ten clones hold 6.5% to 8.5% of a sample with 60,000 to 70,000 clones, approximately 80% of them seen once. The sequence was collected from a man between 18 and 35 years old in good health and CMV-seropositive. The sequencing sample was made of PBMCs. The V call is TRBV10-3, the J call TRBJ2-7; 7 bases are a match to TRBD1. CDR3 coding DNA: TGTGCCATCAGTGAGTCTGGGACAGCCTACGAGCAGTACTTC. This codes for CAISESGTAYEQYF.